This T cell receptor beta chain was recorded in a study of T cell clonotyping in hematopoietic cell transplantation. There are 11 residues in the CDR3. The germline V and J ends were trimmed by 7 bases and 13 bases, with 13 bases remaining between them. In germline, CDR1 is MDHEN, CDR2 SYDVKM. Study results and limitations: Graft donor and pretransplant recipient Inverse Simpson Index values predicted broader posttransplant TCR diversity.

Time point noted: recipient sample about 28 days before transplant, after cytoreduction. TCRdb's table, derived via immunoSEQ multiplex PCR, lists solely in-frame clones and lacks some. Of some 30,000 clones listed, over 60% are singletons. With respect to this clone: As yet, its antigen is unknown.

The V and J genes are TRBV28 and TRBJ1-4, with D hard to call. Source: peripheral blood mononuclear cells, taken before stem cell transplant. The sequence derives from a man in his fifties with myelodysplastic syndrome. Some clones in this sample may be carry-over from other donors' samples. This CDR3 reads CASTDKRVLFF. The CDR3 coding sequence is TGTGCCAGCACCGATAAGCGAGTACTGTTTTTT.